This entry is about one TCR beta chain. The read halts 3 residues ahead of the CDR3 end, with the missing end drawn from the germline J gene. The sample comes from a study of T cells in women clearing cervical HPV infection. The CDR3 spans 15 residues. The J segment lost 8 bases and the V segment lost 6 bases, leaving 12 bases of the junction unmatched. Germline lookup yields CDR1 GTSNPN and CDR2 SVGIG (reference sequence). All participants had a single incident cervical HPV16 infection, and prevalent HPV16 infections were excluded. The protocol was immunoSEQ multiplex PCR, while the TCRdb copy is restricted to in-frame clones and leaves out a portion. The listing records 40,000 or so clones.

The chain links TRBV30 to TRBJ2-1; TRBD2 matches at 11 bases. The TCR comes from a woman between 18 and 69 years old with a cervical HPV16 infection that either progressed to CIN3+ or cleared (not recorded which). Sequenced input: blood buffy coat. The sequenced CDR3 bases are TGTGCCTGTACTAGCGGGAGAGGGGCGAGGTATGAG. Its translation is CACTSGRGARYE. The entire CDR3 sequence reads CACTSGRGARYEQFF.